This T cell receptor (beta chain) was documented in a study of metastatic and nonmetastatic thyroid tumors. The overall study: A comparison of repertoires was made across blood and tumor or nodule tissue from malignant and benign thyroid patients. Findings and limits, study-wide: It was reported that TCR beta diversity was significantly higher in malignant thyroid tumors than benign nodules, in blood and tumor.

Until they underwent thyroid surgery, no patient had received any treatment. The sample holds many counts of this clone. Its antigen is undetermined. Germline assignment: CDR1 LGHDT and CDR2 YNNKEL (reference sequence). The CDR3 contains 16 residues. The J segment lost 4 bases and the V segment lost 2 bases, leaving 6 bases of the junction unmatched. As originally analysed: Researchers built a distant-metastasis classifier for papillary thyroid cancer that drew on CDR3 differences across clinicopathological groups. TCRdb reanalyzed the PCR reads with MiXCR. None of the V and J calls come from the authors' own analysis; TCRdb made them. The sample records roughly 81,000 clones, roughly 8.6% being singletons.

The sequenced material came from blood. The rearrangement joins TRBV3-1 to TRBJ1-2; TRBD1 matches at 11 bases. This TCR derives from a female donor with papillary thyroid cancer or a benign thyroid nodule (not recorded which). Some clones in this sample may be carry-over from other donors' samples. CDR3 sequence reads: CASSQSSGQGAYGYTF. As DNA, the CDR3 is TGTGCCAGCAGCCAAAGTAGTGGACAGGGGGCCTATGGCTACACCTTC.